One and the same sample provided the 8 T cell receptor beta chains below, sequenced in a study of blood T cell repertoires in COVID-19. The assay was immunoSEQ multiplex PCR, and TCRdb's table has in-frame clones only and misses some. The sample consists of fewer than 35,000 clones, almost 85% of them appearing once. Sequenced material: peripheral blood. The receptor set was obtained from an elderly man with active COVID-19.

The CDR3 DNA is TGTGCCAGCAGCGCCCGGGACAGAGTCTCTGGAAACACCATATATTTT. Protein product: CASSARDRVSGNTIYF. The chain links TRBV9 to TRBJ1-3, with 7 bases aligning to TRBD1. Trimming cost V 3 bases and J 0 bases; bases outside gene matches: 6. This CDR3 region has 16 residues. Germline CDR1 SGDLS, CDR2 YYNGEE. Full variable domain (rest looked up from reference TRBV9 and TRBJ1-3): DSGVTQTPKHLITATGQRVTLRCSPRSGDLSVYWYQQSLDQGLQFLIQYYNGEERAKGNILERFSAQQFPDLHSELNLSSLELGDSALYFCASSARDRVSGNTIYFGEGSWLTVV.

This chain joins TRBV6-5 and TRBJ1-6; unclear D gene. This CDR3 region has 15 residues. V was shortened by 7 bases and J by 2 bases, with 12 bases between the two germline ends. CDR1 is MNHEY and CDR2 is SVGAGI in the germline V gene. CDR3 DNA: TGTGCCAGCATACCCGGGATCGCCTATAATTCACCCCTCCACTTT. Amino acid sequence: CASIPGIAYNSPLHF.

This clone appeared a single time. The chain has TRBV6-5 and TRBJ1-1, with D hard to call. The V gene lost 5 bases and the J gene lost 3 bases, with 7 bases spanning the gap. The CDR3 spans 12 residues. CDR1 is MNHEY and CDR2 is SVGAGI in the germline V gene. The CDR3 region is CASSRGYTEAFF. The CDR3 DNA reads as TGTGCCAGCAGTCGAGGATACACTGAAGCTTTCTTT.

This chain links TRBV12-5 with TRBJ2-7; 8 bases line up with TRBD2. CDR1 is LGHNT, CDR2 FRNRAP, per germline. CDR3 size: 16 residues. V lost 4 bases, J lost 2 bases, and 10 bases stayed unmatched. This CDR3 is CASGSRGGPTTYEQYF. CDR3 DNA: TGTGCTAGTGGTTCGCGCGGGGGGCCCACAACCTACGAGCAGTACTTC. The variable domain in full, with the rest retrieved from reference TRBV12-5 and TRBJ2-7, is DARVTQTPRHKVTEMGQEVTMRCQPILGHNTVFWYRQTMMQGLELLAYFRNRAPLDDSGMPKDRFSAEMPDATLATLKIQPSEPRDSAVYFCASGSRGGPTTYEQYFGPGTRLTVT.

The rearrangement joins TRBV7-2 to TRBJ1-2; the match to TRBD1 covers 8 bases. This CDR3 spans 15 amino acids. The junction had 7 bases not matched to a gene; V was cut back by 1 base and J by 6 bases. The germline V gene has CDR1 SGHTA and CDR2 FQGNSA. DNA for the CDR3: TGTGCCAGCAGCTTAGGAAACAGGGGGACGGATGGCTACACCTTC. It is translated as CASSLGNRGTDGYTF. Based on the CDR3 plus reference TRBV7-2 and TRBJ1-2, the full variable domain is GAGVSQSPSNKVTEKGKDVELRCDPISGHTALYWYRQSLGQGLEFLIYFQGNSAPDKSGLPSDRFSAERTGGSVSTLTIQRTQQEDSAVYLCASSLGNRGTDGYTFGSGTRLTVV.

The chain joins TRBV6-5 to TRBJ1-4; no firm D call. Germline V gene lookup returns CDR1 MNHEY and CDR2 SVGAGI. There are 14 residues in the CDR3. Trimming removed 7 bases from V and 3 bases from J, with 12 bases in between. The CDR3 loop is CASKTGRPNEKLFF. The CDR3 DNA reads TGTGCCAGCAAAACGGGTCGACCTAATGAAAAACTGTTTTTT.

The rearrangement joins TRBV10-1 to TRBJ1-6, with D possibly being TRBD1 (5 bases). The CDR3 is 18 residues long. Germline loops: CDR1 WNHNN, CDR2 SYGVQD (reference sequence). The V and J ends lost 7 bases and 0 bases respectively, with 19 bases between them. The CDR3 spells CASTLMTRQSSYNSPLHF. In DNA form, the CDR3 reads TGCGCCAGCACCCTCATGACACGACAGAGCTCCTATAATTCACCCCTCCACTTT.

The chain couples TRBV7-9 to TRBJ2-5; maybe TRBD2 (6 bases). The V end was cut by 3 bases, the J end by 4 bases, with 9 bases between. The germline V gene has CDR1 SEHNR and CDR2 FQNEAQ (reference sequence). This CDR3 has 13 residues. The CDR3 DNA reads TGTGCCAGCAGCTTCACTAGCCGAGAGACCCAGTACTTC. Its translation: CASSFTSRETQYF.